These 24 T cell receptor beta chains were all obtained from the same sample, sequenced in a study of pediatric ulcerative colitis. Sequencing was performed with immunoSEQ multiplex PCR; in TCRdb, only in-frame clones are kept and a portion is missing. The sample lists 30,000 to 35,000 clones, about three quarters occurring once. Rectal tissue came from one to two pinch biopsies taken at colonoscopy. What was sequenced was gut tissue. These receptors were obtained from a boy aged 5 to 17 with mild ulcerative colitis.

The genes are TRBV11-2 and TRBJ2-3; D remains unclear. This CDR3 region has 12 residues. Germline lookup yields CDR1 SGHAT and CDR2 FQNNGV. Trimming left V 5 bases short and J 4 bases short, with 7 bases between. The CDR3 DNA sequence: TGTGCCAGCAGCCCTTACTCAGATACGCAGTATTTT. It is translated as CASSPYSDTQYF.

The chain joins TRBV7-2 to TRBJ1-2; D possibly corresponds to TRBD1 (6 bases). The CDR3 is 17 amino acids. Trimming removed 7 bases at V and 2 bases at J, with 23 bases between. CDR1 SGHTA and CDR2 FQGNSA come from the germline V gene. The DNA of the CDR3 is TGTGCCAGCACCATGGGTGGGGACACCACACTGAACTATGGCTACACCTTC. Translating gives CASTMGGDTTLNYGYTF.

V usage is TRBV6-1 and J usage is TRBJ1-1; D ambiguous. V lost 8 bases to trimming and J lost 0 bases, with 13 bases between them. The CDR3 is 14 residues long. Germline V gene data show CDR1 as MNHNS and CDR2 as SASEGT. The CDR3 sequence: CASQVGTLNTEAFF. CDR3 nucleotide sequence: TGTGCCAGCCAGGTCGGAACTTTGAACACTGAAGCTTTCTTT.

The genes are TRBV7-9 and TRBJ1-1, with TRBD1 as a possible D gene (6 bases). Germline-derived CDR1 and CDR2 are SEHNR and FQNEAQ (reference sequence). This CDR3 contains 14 residues. V was cut by 5 bases and J by 5 bases, with 15 bases left in between. The CDR3 here is CASSLNTGRTEAFF. Written as DNA, the CDR3 is TGTGCCAGCAGCCTCAATACAGGGAGGACTGAAGCTTTCTTT.

V is TRBV5-4 and J is TRBJ2-2, with D hard to call. There are 16 residues in the CDR3. Germline CDR1 reads SGHNT; CDR2 reads YYREEE (reference sequence). The V gene lost 1 base and the J gene lost 0 bases, with 10 bases spanning the gap. The CDR3 DNA is TGTGCCAGCAGCTTGTTTTCCCGGACGAACACCGGGGAGCTGTTTTTT. Residues: CASSLFSRTNTGELFF.

A single count supports this clone. The chain carries TRBV5-1 and TRBJ1-6; D call uncertain. This CDR3 is 15 amino acids long. Germline V gene lookup returns CDR1 SGHRS and CDR2 YFSETQ. V was trimmed by 1 base and J by 9 bases, leaving 14 bases between them. The CDR3 loop is CASSLIAANGSPLHF. CDR3 DNA: TGCGCCAGCAGCTTGATCGCGGCAAACGGTTCACCCCTCCACTTT.

The gene calls are TRBV4-2 and TRBJ1-3; D remains unclear. The CDR3 has 17 residues. Trimming left V 0 bases short and J 0 bases short, with 12 bases between. The germline V gene has CDR1 LGHNA and CDR2 YNFKEQ. Here the CDR3 reads CASSQEGQAYSGNTIYF. In nucleotides, the CDR3 is TGTGCCAGCAGCCAAGAGGGTCAGGCCTACTCTGGAAACACCATATATTTT.

The genes are TRBV4-1 and TRBJ1-4; the D gene is possibly TRBD1 (5 bases). The germline V and J ends were trimmed by 1 base and 6 bases, with 12 bases remaining between them. This CDR3 is built from 15 residues. Per germline, CDR1 MGHRA and CDR2 YSYEKL. The CDR3 region is CASSQVGRVHEKLFF. CDR3 nucleotides: TGCGCCAGCAGCCAAGTGGGCAGGGTGCATGAAAAACTGTTTTTT.

This rearrangement joins TRBV19 to TRBJ1-2; D is possibly TRBD1 (6 bases). CDR1 and CDR2 (germline): LNHDA, SQIVND (reference sequence). This CDR3 is 13 amino acids long. Trimming took 3 bases from V and 8 from J, leaving 13 bases between them. The CDR3 reads CASSMTGPLGYTF. The CDR3 DNA sequence: TGTGCCAGTAGTATGACAGGCCCTCTCGGCTACACCTTC.

V gene TRBV6-1 combines with J gene TRBJ2-3; TRBD1 agrees at 8 bases. V gave up 7 bases and J gave up 10 bases; unmatched junction bases: 4. Germline CDR1 reads MNHNS; CDR2 reads SASEGT. The CDR3 length is 11 residues. CDR3 in DNA: TGTGCCAGCACCGACAGGGGCCCGCAGTATTTT. It encodes CASTDRGPQYF.

J is TRBJ1-6 and V is TRBV19; D not certain. This CDR3 has 13 amino acids. V lost 5 bases and J 7 bases, leaving 9 bases between the germline ends. The germline V gene has CDR1 LNHDA and CDR2 SQIVND (reference sequence). DNA of the CDR3: TGTGCCAGTAGTCAAACATGGAATTCACCCCTCCACTTT. Translating gives CASSQTWNSPLHF.

V and J are TRBV29-1 and TRBJ2-3; D is unresolved. The V gene lost 4 bases and the J gene lost 3 bases, with 14 bases spanning the gap. Germline V gene lookup returns CDR1 SQVTM and CDR2 ANQGSEA. This CDR3 contains 14 residues. The CDR3 region has the DNA TGCAGCGTTGCCGGTCCCCAACAGACAGATACGCAGTATTTT. Amino acid sequence: CSVAGPQQTDTQYF.

This clone has more than one count but fewer than ten. The V and J genes are TRBV7-8 and TRBJ2-1, with TRBD2 identical over 12 bases. Germline V gives CDR1 SGHVS, CDR2 FQNEAQ. CDR3 length: 19 amino acids. Losses at the gene ends were 5 bases for V and 0 bases for J; bases not matched to a gene: 11. This CDR3 is CASSRRLAGARNSYNEQFF. Here the CDR3 DNA reads TGTGCCAGCAGCAGGCGACTAGCGGGGGCCCGGAACTCCTACAATGAGCAGTTCTTC.

The chain links TRBV7-6 to TRBJ1-1; D is undetermined. CDR3 length: 17 residues. Germline CDR1 reads SGHVS; CDR2 reads FNYEAQ. Trimming took 5 bases from V and 1 from J, leaving 20 bases between them. CDR3 sequence reads: CASSLRRTSYGNTEAFF. The CDR3 DNA follows: TGTGCCAGCAGCCTCAGACGAACCTCCTACGGGAACACTGAAGCTTTCTTT.

The chain links TRBV19 to TRBJ1-3; no definite D call. The germline V gene encodes CDR1 LNHDA and CDR2 SQIVND (reference sequence). This CDR3 is built from 12 residues. The DNA of the CDR3 is TGTGCGGCGGGGAGTCGCGGAAACACCATATATTTT. Protein product: CAAGSRGNTIYF.

V is TRBV7-8 and J is TRBJ2-7, with no clear D. This CDR3 is built from 12 residues. Trimming shortened V by 8 bases and J by 4 bases, and 12 bases separated the two germline ends. CDR1 SGHVS and CDR2 FQNEAQ come from the germline V gene. CDR3 amino acids: CASAARRYEQYF. DNA of the CDR3: TGTGCCAGCGCGGCGCGAAGGTACGAGCAGTACTTC. The complete variable domain, with remaining parts taken from reference TRBV7-8 and TRBJ2-7, reads GAGVSQSPRYKVAKRGQDVALRCDPISGHVSLFWYQQALGQGPEFLTYFQNEAQLDKSGLPSDRFFAERPEGSVSTLKIQRTQQEDSAVYLCASAARRYEQYFGPGTRLTVT.

This chain links TRBV5-4 with TRBJ2-2; a weak D match, TRBD1 (6 bases). CDR1 is SGHNT and CDR2 is YYREEE in the germline V gene (reference sequence). V lost 4 bases and J lost 0, with 10 bases in between. This CDR3 comprises 15 residues. CDR3 loop: CASSPGHSNTGELFF. The CDR3 nucleotides read TGTGCCAGCAGCCCGGGACATTCGAACACCGGGGAGCTGTTTTTT. The complete variable domain, with remaining parts taken from reference TRBV5-4 and TRBJ2-2, reads ETGVTQSPTHLIKTRGQQVTLRCSSQSGHNTVSWYQQALGQGPQFIFQYYREEENGRGNFPPRFSGLQFPNYSSELNVNALELDDSALYLCASSPGHSNTGELFFGEGSRLTVL.

The V gene is TRBV15, the J gene TRBJ2-7; D is unresolved. V lost 5 bases and J 0 bases, leaving 17 bases between the germline ends. The CDR3 totals 16 residues. Germline assignment: CDR1 LNHNV and CDR2 YYDKDF (reference sequence). CDR3 region: CATSPHLVKSSYEQYF. In DNA, the CDR3 is TGTGCCACCAGCCCCCATTTAGTTAAGAGCTCCTACGAGCAGTACTTC.

The gene calls are TRBV11-2 and TRBJ1-1; TRBD1 agrees at 8 bases. CDR3 length equals 17 residues. Per germline, CDR1 SGHAT and CDR2 FQNNGV. V lost 5 bases to trimming and J lost 1 base; unmatched junction nucleotides: 12. The CDR3 loop reads CASSTRTGPLSNTEAFF. In DNA, the CDR3 is TGTGCCAGCAGCACAAGGACAGGGCCATTATCGAACACTGAAGCTTTCTTT.

The rearrangement links TRBV7-8 to TRBJ2-7, with D possibly TRBD1 on 6 matching bases. V dropped 5 bases and J dropped 5 bases, with 10 bases sitting between them. Germline V CDR1 and CDR2: SGHVS, FQNEAQ. CDR3 length: 12 residues. Written as DNA, the CDR3 is TGTGCCAGCAGCCGCAACAGGGACGAGCAGTACTTC. Its translation is CASSRNRDEQYF.

The V gene is TRBV11-1, the J gene TRBJ2-1; maybe TRBD1 (6 bases). Germline V gene data show CDR1 as SGHAT and CDR2 as FQDESV (reference sequence). This CDR3 region has 13 residues. V was cut by 1 base and J by 5 bases, with 6 bases left in between. Here the CDR3 reads CASSLGGHNEQFF. The CDR3 DNA follows: TGTGCCAGCAGCTTAGGGGGGCACAATGAGCAGTTCTTC.

This chain links TRBV27 with TRBJ2-7; D remains unclear. This CDR3 has 13 residues. V was shortened by 8 bases and J by 0 bases, with 11 bases between the two germline ends. Germline assignment: CDR1 MNHEY and CDR2 SMNVEV (reference sequence). CDR3 sequence reads: CASGWAFSYEQYF. CDR3 nucleotide sequence: TGTGCCAGCGGCTGGGCGTTCTCCTACGAGCAGTACTTC.

This clone was observed a few times. This chain links TRBV4-2 with TRBJ1-1; 7 bases agree with TRBD1. Trimming cost V 4 bases and J 1 base; bases outside gene matches: 3. The CDR3 runs 14 residues. Germline CDR1 LGHNA, CDR2 YNFKEQ. The CDR3 DNA is TGTGCCAGCAGCCTTGACAGGGCGAACACTGAAGCTTTCTTT. Its protein is CASSLDRANTEAFF.

This clone was seen more than once but under ten times. The rearrangement uses TRBV10-3 and TRBJ1-6; unclear D gene. Germline CDR1 is ENHRY and CDR2 is SYGVKD. V lost 3 bases and J 6 bases, leaving 6 bases between the germline ends. The CDR3 totals 13 residues. DNA for the CDR3: TGTGCCATCAGTGACAGACTTAATTCACCCCTCCACTTT. Its protein is CAISDRLNSPLHF.